This T cell receptor (beta chain) was found in a study of shared clonotypes between healthy human individuals. In the naive CD8 group, cells lacked CD45RO and were positively selected for CCR7, so terminally differentiated effector memory CD45RA+ cells were left out. Each sample came from a Caucasian adult donor living in Nashville, Tennessee. Sequencing used immunoSEQ multiplex PCR; TCRdb keeps in-frame clones, though not all of them. The sample shows more than 600,000 clones, around 90% of them seen only once. The CDR3 extends over 13 amino acids. The germline V gene encodes CDR1 MNHEY and CDR2 SMNVEV (reference sequence). The V and J ends lost 4 bases and 4 bases respectively, with 11 bases between them.

This rearrangement joins TRBV27 to TRBJ2-7, with D possibly matching TRBD2 (6 bases). The sequenced sample consisted of naive CD8+ T cells sorted from blood. This receptor was identified in a man younger than 45 in good health. The CDR3 is CASSSGSIYEQYF. The DNA for the CDR3 is TGTGCCAGCAGTTCCGGGAGTATATACGAGCAGTACTTC.